The 3 T cell receptor beta chains listed next were all sequenced from one sample in a study of shared clonotypes between healthy human individuals. Sequencing used immunoSEQ multiplex PCR; TCRdb keeps in-frame clones, though not all of them. Among around 1,100,000 clones listed, roughly 80% were seen once. The sequenced sample was memory CD4+ T cells from PBMCs. Sample subset: CD45RA-negative fraction. These receptors were collected from a man younger than 35 in good health. Some clones in this sample may be carry-over from other donors' samples.

CDR3 amino acids: CATSRETLDQHF. The DNA of the CDR3 is TGTGCCACCAGCAGAGAGACCCTGGACCAGCATTTT. The chain links TRBV15 to TRBJ1-5; D not certain. Germline CDR1 is LNHNV and CDR2 is YYDKDF (reference sequence). The CDR3 contains 12 residues. Trimming took 0 bases from V and 12 from J, leaving 9 bases between them.

The J gene is TRBJ2-1, the V gene TRBV28; 7 positions agree with TRBD1. Germline V gene data show CDR1 as MDHEN and CDR2 as SYDVKM. V trimming: 5 bases; J trimming: 0 bases; junction bases outside the gene matches: 13. The CDR3 runs 18 residues. CDR3 residues: CASSMPTRGRSSYNEQFF. CDR3 DNA sequence: TGTGCCAGCAGTATGCCCACGAGGGGGCGGAGCTCCTACAATGAGCAGTTCTTC.

Written as DNA, the CDR3 is TGTGCCAGCTCACCCCTACCAAGCGGCAGGTACCAAGAGACCCAGTACTTC. Protein sequence: CASSPLPSGRYQETQYF. This rearrangement joins TRBV18 to TRBJ2-5; possibly TRBD2 for D (5 bases). The CDR3 extends over 17 amino acids. V gave up 3 bases and J gave up 0 bases, with 17 bases separating them. Germline CDR1 is KGHSH and CDR2 is LQKENI.